This note documents a single T cell receptor (beta chain) sequence. This entry belongs to a study of shared clonotypes between healthy human individuals. The overall study: CD4 naive cells filled three plates per donor, CD4 memory three, CD8 naive two and CD8 memory one.

Germline CDR1 is MNHEY and CDR2 is SMNVEV (reference sequence). Between the trimmed V and J ends, which lost 4 bases and 2 bases, there was a span of 8 bases. CDR3 length equals 14 residues. TCRdb's copy holds only in-frame clones and misses some; the assay was immunoSEQ multiplex PCR. The sample yields 600,000 to 750,000 clones, about 90% seen once. This TCR was recovered from a man between 18 and 29 years old in good health. Some clones in this sample may be carry-over from other donors' samples. This sequence joins TRBV27 and TRBJ2-2; no definite D call. The specimen was memory CD8+ T cells from PBMCs. Indicated subset: CD45RO+ cells pooled with CCR7-negative TemRA cells. The CDR3 loop is CASSSLPNTGELFF. The CDR3 DNA reads as TGTGCCAGCAGTTCCCTACCTAACACCGGGGAGCTGTTTTTT.